The 14 T cell receptor beta chains given below trace back to one sample, sequenced in a study of cytomegalovirus exposure and HLA in healthy donors. The PCR ran on 60 Vbeta and 13 Jbeta primers. The repertoire was sequenced with immunoSEQ multiplex PCR; TCRdb's copy has only in-frame clones and lacks some. There are around 100,000 clones in the sample; less than 85% occur only once, and just over 2.5% lies in the top ten. Source material: PBMCs. Receptors originate from a man in his forties or fifties in good health and CMV-seronegative.

The chain couples TRBV7-9 to TRBJ2-7; no clear D. CDR1 SEHNR and CDR2 FQNEAQ come from the germline V gene (reference sequence). CDR3 size: 13 residues. V dropped 1 base and J dropped 3 bases, with 7 bases sitting between them. CDR3 in amino acids: CASSLEADYEQYF. The CDR3 nucleotides read TGTGCCAGCAGCTTAGAGGCGGACTACGAGCAGTACTTC.

This clone was observed a few times. This chain links TRBV4-1 with TRBJ2-7, with TRBD1 matching over 8 bases. The germline V gene encodes CDR1 MGHRA and CDR2 YSYEKL. V was clipped by 4 bases and J by 3 bases; unmatched bases: 14. The CDR3 is 17 residues long. CDR3 region: CASSLPPGQANRYEQYF. The DNA of the CDR3 is TGCGCCAGCAGCCTCCCGCCGGGACAGGCTAATCGCTACGAGCAGTACTTC.

To note about this clone: The junction departs from the called germline gene at one end, perhaps through a read error. Distinct nucleotide sequences in the sample also encode this CDR3. V gene TRBV6-1 combines with J gene TRBJ1-1, with D tentatively TRBD1 (5 bases). The CDR3 runs 13 residues. Germline V gene data show CDR1 as MNHNS and CDR2 as SASEGT. The DNA for the CDR3 is TGTGCCAGCAGTGGACGACAGAACACTGAAGCTTTCTTC. It translates to CASSGRQNTEAFF.

This chain joins TRBV7-3 and TRBJ2-3, with 7 bases matching TRBD1. The V segment lost 5 bases and the J segment 6 bases; nucleotides outside the gene matches: 8. The germline CDR1 and CDR2 sequences are SGHTA and FQGTGA. There are 14 residues in the CDR3. The CDR3 loop is CASSKRQGWDTQYF. The CDR3 DNA reads TGTGCCAGCAGCAAAAGACAGGGCTGGGATACGCAGTATTTT.

J is TRBJ1-3 and V is TRBV29-1, with 10 bases that match TRBD1. CDR3 length: 13 residues. The V and J ends lost 7 bases and 8 bases, in that order; junction bases with no gene match: 8. The germline V gene encodes CDR1 SQVTM and CDR2 ANQGSEA. The CDR3 sequence: CSGRGQGTDTIYF. CDR3 sequence (DNA): TGCAGCGGACGGGGACAGGGGACGGACACCATATATTTT. The full variable domain, in which reference TRBV29-1 and TRBJ1-3 provide the parts outside the CDR3, is SAVISQKPSRDICQRGTSLTIQCQVDSQVTMMFWYRQQPGQSLTLIATANQGSEATYESGFVIDKFPISRPNLTFSTLTVSNMSPEDSSIYLCSGRGQGTDTIYFGEGSWLTVV.

This clone occurred a few times. The chain has TRBV7-6 and TRBJ2-7; no clear D. The germline V gene has CDR1 SGHVS and CDR2 FNYEAQ. The V end lost 5 bases, the J end lost 6 bases, and 20 bases lay between the germline ends. This CDR3 has 15 amino acids. In DNA, the CDR3 is TGTGCCAGCAGCCCAGAAGCTCTAGGAAGTGGCGAGCAGTACTTC. Its translation is CASSPEALGSGEQYF.

This clone was observed a handful of times. The chain links TRBV12-5 to TRBJ2-5; 10 positions match TRBD1. The CDR3 consists of 15 residues. With V trimmed by 6 bases and J by 5 bases, 9 bases remained unmatched. Germline CDR1 LGHNT, CDR2 FRNRAP. CDR3 DNA sequence: TGTGCTAGTGGCCCTAGACAGGGGGCCTGGGAGACCCAGTACTTC. Residues: CASGPRQGAWETQYF.

CDR3 residues: CASSQGQGDEQFF. The CDR3 region has the DNA TGCGCCAGCAGCCAAGGACAGGGCGATGAGCAGTTCTTC. The chain combines TRBV4-1 with TRBJ2-1, with 7 bases that match TRBD1. CDR3 size: 13 residues. Germline assignment: CDR1 MGHRA and CDR2 YSYEKL. Trimming at V came to 1 base and at J to 8 bases, leaving 2 bases not matched to a gene.

The genes are TRBV7-8 and TRBJ1-1; 8 positions agree with TRBD1. The CDR3 runs 16 residues. Germline V lookup: CDR1 SGHVS, CDR2 FQNEAQ. V lost 5 bases and J lost 1; bases outside the gene matches: 9. The DNA for the CDR3 is TGTGCCAGCAGCAAAAAGGGACAGGCGTCGAACACTGAAGCTTTCTTT. Amino acids: CASSKKGQASNTEAFF.

The rearrangement uses TRBV15 and TRBJ1-6; D may be TRBD1 (6 bases). Trimming removed 0 bases from V and 10 bases from J, with 13 bases in between. CDR3 length: 15 residues. Looked up from germline, CDR1 is LNHNV and CDR2 is YYDKDF (reference sequence). Here the CDR3 reads CATSRDRPGESPLHF. The CDR3 coding sequence is TGTGCCACCAGCAGAGATAGGCCAGGGGAATCACCCCTCCACTTT.

This chain connects TRBV7-2 to TRBJ2-4, with 10 bases fitting TRBD2. The germline V gene has CDR1 SGHTA and CDR2 FQGNSA. V dropped 7 bases and J dropped 5; count of bases not matched to a gene: 11. CDR3 length equals 16 residues. The CDR3 reads CASIPSSGTSENIQYF. The CDR3 DNA reads TGTGCCAGCATTCCATCGTCCGGGACTAGCGAAAACATTCAGTACTTC.

The chain uses TRBV9 and TRBJ2-3, with TRBD2 matching 13 bases. Germline CDR1 SGDLS, CDR2 YYNGEE. The CDR3 has 16 amino acids. V lost 3 bases and J lost 6; bases outside the gene matches: 7. The CDR3 sequence: CASSARTSGGGDTQYF. CDR3 DNA sequence: TGTGCCAGCAGCGCCCGGACTAGCGGGGGTGGCGATACGCAGTATTTT.

This clone was seen just once. This rearrangement joins TRBV12-5 to TRBJ2-7, with 8 bases matching TRBD2. The germline V gene has CDR1 LGHNT and CDR2 FRNRAP. Trimming cost V 0 bases and J 7 bases; bases outside gene matches: 5. The CDR3 runs to 14 residues. Written as DNA, the CDR3 is TGTGCTAGTGGTTTGGTAATCGGGGGGGCAGAGCAGTACTTC. This sequence encodes CASGLVIGGAEQYF.

The J gene is TRBJ2-2, the V gene TRBV11-2; D call uncertain. Trimming stripped 5 bases from V and 1 base from J, with 8 bases between. This CDR3 is built from 14 residues. Germline V lookup: CDR1 SGHAT, CDR2 FQNNGV. The CDR3 is CASSPTRNTGELFF. The CDR3 DNA reads TGTGCCAGCAGCCCGACAAGGAACACCGGGGAGCTGTTTTTT.